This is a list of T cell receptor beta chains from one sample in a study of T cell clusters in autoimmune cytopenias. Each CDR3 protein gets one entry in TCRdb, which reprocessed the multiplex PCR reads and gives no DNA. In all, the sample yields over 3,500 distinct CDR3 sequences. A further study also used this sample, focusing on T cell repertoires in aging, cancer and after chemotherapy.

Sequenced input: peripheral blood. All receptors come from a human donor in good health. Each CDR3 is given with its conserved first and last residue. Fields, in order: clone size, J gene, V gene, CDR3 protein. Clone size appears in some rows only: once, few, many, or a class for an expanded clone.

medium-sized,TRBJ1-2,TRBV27,CASSKDRVTRGYTF
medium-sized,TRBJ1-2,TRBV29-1,CSVGANRPYGYTF
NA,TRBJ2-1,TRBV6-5,CASTQLWEQFF
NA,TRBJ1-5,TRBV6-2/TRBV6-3,CASTKRDNQPQHF
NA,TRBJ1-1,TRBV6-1,CASSESSGTEAFF
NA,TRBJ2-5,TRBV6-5,CASSYGSGGETQYF
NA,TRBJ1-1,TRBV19,CASSLQGNTEAFF
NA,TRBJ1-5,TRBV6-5,CASSPGTGGTQPQHF
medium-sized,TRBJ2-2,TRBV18,CASSPPRTSGRRNTGELFF
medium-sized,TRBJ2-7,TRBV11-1,CASSGGAYEQYF
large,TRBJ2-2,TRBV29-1,CSVRLATRPTTGELFF
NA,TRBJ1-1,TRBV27,CASSLRGLLNTEAFF